There are a few counts of the clone carrying this T cell receptor beta chain. Its target is not known. The sample originates from a study of T cells in Graves' hyperthyroidism and ophthalmopathy. Trimming removed 0 bases at V and 6 bases at J, with 4 bases between. The germline V gene encodes CDR1 SGHRS and CDR2 YFSETQ. This CDR3 is built from 11 residues. Overall study findings and caveats: Expanded thyroid clonotypes (above 0.001) were mostly also found in blood.

Amplification of TCR beta CDR3 regions used RNA as the template. In the first-round RT-PCR of the TCR CDR3, the HTBI primer set was used. TCRdb reprocessed the multiplex PCR reads via MiXCR and lists one record per CDR3 protein. The repertoire includes a few hundred thousand distinct CDR3 sequences, about 25% of them detected once, and over 70% sits in the top ten. This receptor was identified in a man aged 45-65 years with Graves' hyperthyroidism. The sequencing sample was made of blood. This chain links TRBV5-1 with TRBJ2-7, with no clear D. CDR3 nucleotides: TGCGCCAGCAGCTTGGGACCCGAGCAGTACTTC. Protein product: CASSLGPEQYF.